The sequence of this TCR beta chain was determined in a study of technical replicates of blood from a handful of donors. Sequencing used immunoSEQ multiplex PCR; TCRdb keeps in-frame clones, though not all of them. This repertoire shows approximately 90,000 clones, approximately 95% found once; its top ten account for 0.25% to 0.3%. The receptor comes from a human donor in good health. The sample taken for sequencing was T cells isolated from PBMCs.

The CDR3 region has the DNA TGTGCCACCGGAGACAGGGGGCACCATTCACCCCTCCACTTT. This codes for CATGDRGHHSPLHF. The J gene is TRBJ1-6, the V gene TRBV19; the match to TRBD1 covers 10 bases. Germline loops: CDR1 LNHDA, CDR2 SQIVND (reference sequence). CDR3 size: 14 residues. The V segment lost 10 bases and the J segment 8 bases; nucleotides outside the gene matches: 8.